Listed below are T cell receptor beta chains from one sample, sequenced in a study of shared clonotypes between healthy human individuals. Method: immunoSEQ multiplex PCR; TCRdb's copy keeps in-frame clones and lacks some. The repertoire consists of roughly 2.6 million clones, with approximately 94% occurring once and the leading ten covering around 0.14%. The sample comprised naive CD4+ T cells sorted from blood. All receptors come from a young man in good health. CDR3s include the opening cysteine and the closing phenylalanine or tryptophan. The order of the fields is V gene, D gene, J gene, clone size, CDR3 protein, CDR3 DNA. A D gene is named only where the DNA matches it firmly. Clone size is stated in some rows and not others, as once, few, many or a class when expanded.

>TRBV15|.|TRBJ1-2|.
CATSTWDDYGYTF
TGTGCCACCAGCACCTGGGATGACTATGGCTACACCTTC
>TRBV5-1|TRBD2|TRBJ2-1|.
CASSAPGLAGKSSYNEQFF
TGCGCCAGCAGCGCACCGGGACTAGCGGGCAAAAGCTCCTACAATGAGCAGTTCTTC
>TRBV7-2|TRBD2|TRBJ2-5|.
CASSNRGRVEETQYF
TGTGCCAGCAGCAATCGCGGGAGGGTTGAGGAGACCCAGTACTTC
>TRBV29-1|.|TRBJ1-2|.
CSTGGYTF
TGCAGCACAGGGGGCTACACCTTC
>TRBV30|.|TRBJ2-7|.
CAWSVPIFDEQYF
TGTGCCTGGAGTGTACCGATTTTTGACGAGCAGTACTTC
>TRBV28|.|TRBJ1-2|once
CASSTTGYGYTF
TGTGCCAGCAGTACTACGGGGTATGGCTACACCTTC
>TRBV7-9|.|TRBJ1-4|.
CASIDRQSTNEKLFF
TGTGCCAGCATCGATCGACAGTCAACTAATGAAAAACTGTTTTTT
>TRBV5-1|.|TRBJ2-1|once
CASSPGQYNEQFF
TGCGCCAGCAGCCCCGGACAGTACAATGAGCAGTTCTTC
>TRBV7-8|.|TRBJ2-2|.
CASSDRDTGELFF
TGTGCCAGCAGCGACCGGGACACCGGGGAGCTGTTTTTT
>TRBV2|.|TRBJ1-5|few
CASSKTNRPQHF
TGTGCCAGCAGTAAGACAAATCGGCCCCAGCATTTT
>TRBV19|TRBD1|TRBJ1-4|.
CASQSGDRNEKLFF
TGTGCCAGTCAGTCCGGGGACAGAAATGAAAAACTGTTTTTT
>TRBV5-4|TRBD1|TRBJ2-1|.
CASSLVGQGTYNEQFF
TGTGCCAGCAGCTTGGTGGGACAGGGGACCTACAATGAGCAGTTCTTC
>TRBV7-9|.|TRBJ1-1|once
CASSRVPGPNTEAFF
TGTGCCAGCAGCCGGGTTCCGGGACCGAACACTGAAGCTTTCTTT
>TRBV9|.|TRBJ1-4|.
CASSVDSGIEKLFF
TGTGCCAGCAGCGTAGATTCAGGAATTGAAAAACTGTTTTTT
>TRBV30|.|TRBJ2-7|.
CAWKGWDKNYEQYF
TGTGCCTGGAAAGGGTGGGACAAAAACTACGAGCAGTACTTC
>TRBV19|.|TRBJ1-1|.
CASSVLGGGGTEAFF
TGTGCCAGTAGCGTCTTAGGGGGAGGAGGTACTGAAGCTTTCTTT
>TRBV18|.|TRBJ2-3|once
CASSPPAGGLTDTQYF
TGTGCCAGCTCACCACCGGCAGGGGGGCTCACAGATACGCAGTATTTT
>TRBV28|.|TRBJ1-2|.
CASSLSLESYGYTF
TGTGCCAGCAGTTTATCGTTAGAGTCCTATGGCTACACCTTC
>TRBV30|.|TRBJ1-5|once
CAWSPARDLGYSNQPQHF
TGTGCCTGGAGTCCCGCCCGGGACCTTGGTTATAGCAATCAGCCCCAGCATTTT
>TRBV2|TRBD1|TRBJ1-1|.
CASSEGQGVVGNEAFF
TGTGCCAGCAGTGAAGGACAGGGGGTGGTCGGTAATGAAGCTTTCTTT
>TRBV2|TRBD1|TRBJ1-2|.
CASSGDRGIYGYTF
TGTGCCAGCAGTGGGGACAGGGGTATTTATGGCTACACCTTC
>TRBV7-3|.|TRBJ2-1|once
CASSSQTTLAPGEQFF
TGTGCCAGCAGCTCCCAGACTACGCTAGCTCCGGGTGAGCAGTTCTTC
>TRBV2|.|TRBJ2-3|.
CASGVEQLTDTQYF
TGTGCCAGCGGGGTTGAACAGCTCACAGATACGCAGTATTTT
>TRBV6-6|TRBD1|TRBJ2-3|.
CASTRQGATDTQYF
TGTGCCAGCACCAGACAGGGGGCGACAGATACGCAGTATTTT
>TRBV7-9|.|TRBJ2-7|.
CASSLQVNYEQYF
TGTGCCAGCAGCTTACAGGTTAACTACGAGCAGTACTTC
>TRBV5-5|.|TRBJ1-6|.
CASSLDGSPLHF
TGTGCCAGCAGCTTGGATGGCTCACCCCTCCACTTT
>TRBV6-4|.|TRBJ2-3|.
CASREWQGSTDTQYF
TGTGCCAGCAGGGAATGGCAGGGAAGCACAGATACGCAGTATTTT
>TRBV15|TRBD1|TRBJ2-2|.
CATSREVGQITGELFF
TGTGCCACCAGCAGAGAGGTGGGACAGATCACCGGGGAGCTGTTTTTT
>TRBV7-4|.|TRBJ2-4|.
CASSLGIQYF
TGTGCCAGCAGCTTAGGGATTCAGTACTTC
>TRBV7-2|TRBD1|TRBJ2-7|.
CASSLRGTGPYEQYF
TGTGCCAGCAGCTTAAGGGGGACAGGACCCTACGAGCAGTACTTC
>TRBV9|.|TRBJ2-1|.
CASSGASLSYNEQFF
TGTGCCAGCAGCGGGGCGAGCCTCTCCTACAATGAGCAGTTCTTC
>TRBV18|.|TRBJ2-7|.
CASSPPLAPTSEQYF
TGTGCCAGCTCACCACCCCTAGCGCCCACCTCTGAGCAGTACTTC
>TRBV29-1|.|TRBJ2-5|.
CSVQGRMKETQYF
TGCAGCGTTCAAGGACGGATGAAAGAGACCCAGTACTTC
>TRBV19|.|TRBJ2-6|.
CASAPREIRGGDTGANVLTF
TGTGCCAGTGCGCCCCGGGAGATAAGGGGAGGGGACACTGGGGCCAACGTCCTGACTTTC
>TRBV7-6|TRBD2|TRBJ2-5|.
CASSRGGAETQYF
TGTGCCAGCAGCCGCGGGGGTGCAGAGACCCAGTACTTC
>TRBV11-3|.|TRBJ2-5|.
CASSLAAETQYF
TGTGCCAGCAGCTTAGCGGCCGAGACCCAGTACTTC
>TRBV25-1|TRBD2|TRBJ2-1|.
CASSDLAGLYNEQFF
TGTGCCAGCAGTGACCTAGCGGGACTTTACAATGAGCAGTTCTTC
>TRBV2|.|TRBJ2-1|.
CASRLSGRSYNEQFF
TGTGCCAGCAGACTATCCGGTAGGTCCTACAATGAGCAGTTCTTC
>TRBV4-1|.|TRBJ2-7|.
CASSQIPTGQLSYEQYF
TGCGCCAGCAGCCAAATCCCTACGGGACAACTCTCCTACGAGCAGTACTTC
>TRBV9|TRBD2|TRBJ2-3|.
CASSDPSGGYTDTQYF
TGTGCCAGCAGCGACCCTAGCGGGGGCTACACAGATACGCAGTATTTT
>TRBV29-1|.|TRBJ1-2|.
CSVLGGYTF
TGCAGCGTTCTGGGGGGCTACACCTTC
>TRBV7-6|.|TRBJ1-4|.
CASSFGREKLFF
TGTGCCAGCAGCTTCGGGCGTGAAAAACTGTTTTTT
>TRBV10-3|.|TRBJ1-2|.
CAISKYGHPEEGYTF
TGTGCCATCAGTAAATACGGCCACCCCGAAGAGGGCTACACCTTC
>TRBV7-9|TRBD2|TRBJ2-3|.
CASSPLGGGARTDTQYF
TGTGCCAGCAGCCCACTTGGCGGGGGGGCGCGCACAGATACGCAGTATTTT
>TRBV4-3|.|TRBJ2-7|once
CASSQDRQGSSYEQYF
TGCGCCAGCAGCCAAGACCGGCAGGGCTCCTCCTACGAGCAGTACTTC
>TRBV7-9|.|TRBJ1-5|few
CASSLGGNNQPQHF
TGTGCCAGCAGCTTAGGAGGGAACAATCAGCCCCAGCATTTT
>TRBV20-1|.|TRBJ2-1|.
CSARAHNEQFF
TGCAGTGCTAGAGCACACAATGAGCAGTTCTTC
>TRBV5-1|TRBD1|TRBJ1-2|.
CASSLAPDRAGYTF
TGCGCCAGCAGCTTGGCTCCGGACAGGGCCGGCTACACCTTC
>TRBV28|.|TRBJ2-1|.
CASSLVPGRNEQFF
TGTGCCAGCAGTTTAGTGCCCGGGCGAAATGAGCAGTTCTTC
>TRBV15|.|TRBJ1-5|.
CATSRDRSTLKQPQHF
TGTGCCACCAGCAGAGATCGGTCGACACTTAAACAGCCCCAGCATTTT
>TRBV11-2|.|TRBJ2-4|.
CASSRGTKGGQNIQYF
TGTGCCAGCAGCCGAGGGACTAAGGGGGGACAAAACATTCAGTACTTC